This T cell receptor beta chain was sequenced in a study of T cell responses to AZD1222 COVID-19 vaccine. Here immunoSEQ multiplex PCR was the method, and the copy in TCRdb shows in-frame clones only, minus some. Of more than 150,000 clones listed, about nine tenths were seen once; the top ten hold around 1.9%. In regard to this clone: Its matching antigen is unknown.

Germline lookup yields CDR1 MNHNY and CDR2 SVGAGI (reference sequence). The germline V and J ends were trimmed by 7 bases and 3 bases, with 13 bases remaining between them. The CDR3 spans 13 residues. General study points: After the peak T cell response, and only then, were repertoires sampled.

The genes are TRBV6-6 and TRBJ2-7, with unresolved D. The TCR comes from an adult who received the AZD1222 COVID-19 vaccine. Here the sequenced sample was peripheral blood, taken 28 days after the second AZD1222 dose. The CDR3 DNA reads as TGTGCCAGCACTATGTCGACGGGCTACGAGCAGTACTTC. Its protein product is CASTMSTGYEQYF.